These 11 T cell receptor beta chains were all obtained from the same sample, sequenced in a study of cytomegalovirus exposure and HLA in healthy donors. Both 60 Vbeta primers and 13 Jbeta primers went into the PCR. Profiling relied on immunoSEQ multiplex PCR, and the TCRdb table lists in-frame clones only, not all of them. The sample lists approximately 190,000 clones, 70% to 90% occurring once. The source material was PBMCs. The source of these receptors is a woman aged 18-35 years in good health and CMV-seropositive.

This chain connects TRBV5-1 to TRBJ1-4, with D perhaps TRBD1 (6 bases). V was clipped by 0 bases and J by 8 bases, with 14 bases between them. In germline, CDR1 is SGHRS, CDR2 YFSETQ. This CDR3 is 15 amino acids long. CDR3 protein: CASSLDDRIQEKLFF. The CDR3 DNA reads TGCGCCAGCAGCTTGGATGACAGGATCCAAGAAAAACTGTTTTTT. The full variable domain, its missing parts supplied by reference TRBV5-1 and TRBJ1-4, is KAGVTQTPRYLIKTRGQQVTLSCSPISGHRSVSWYQQTPGQGLQFLFEYFSETQRNKGNFPGRFSGRQFSNSRSEMNVSTLELGDSALYLCASSLDDRIQEKLFFGSGTQLSVL.

The chain recombines TRBV11-2 with TRBJ2-7, with 7 bases fitting TRBD1. Germline-derived CDR1 and CDR2 are SGHAT and FQNNGV. The CDR3 is 15 residues long. Germline trimming cut 5 bases from V and 3 bases from J; bases unmatched to any gene: 10. CDR3 DNA: TGTGCCAGCAGCCGGGCCGGGACAGCAGTCTACGAGCAGTACTTC. Translating gives CASSRAGTAVYEQYF.

This clone was counted at least ten times. The chain is built from TRBV5-1 and TRBJ2-3; TRBD2 is a possible D gene (7 bases). Trimming removed 0 bases at V and 0 bases at J, with 11 bases between. The CDR3 has 16 residues. The germline V gene encodes CDR1 SGHRS and CDR2 YFSETQ. As DNA, the CDR3 is TGCGCCAGCAGCTTGGTGAGGGGGGGAAGCACAGATACGCAGTATTTT. Protein sequence: CASSLVRGGSTDTQYF.

This clone has just one count. The chain employs TRBV7-9 and TRBJ2-5; unclear D gene. Per the germline V gene, CDR1 is SEHNR and CDR2 is FQNEAQ (reference sequence). Trimming took off 9 bases at V and 0 bases at J, with 8 bases between the two ends. CDR3 size: 12 residues. CDR3: CASHTYQETQYF. CDR3 DNA sequence: TGTGCCAGTCACACGTACCAAGAGACCCAGTACTTC. Combining the CDR3 with reference TRBV7-9 and TRBJ2-5 gives the whole variable domain DTGVSQNPRHKITKRGQNVTFRCDPISEHNRLYWYRQTLGQGPEFLTYFQNEAQLEKSRLLSDRFSAERPKGSFSTLEIQRTEQGDSAMYLCASHTYQETQYFGPGTRLLVL.

The rearrangement links TRBV9 to TRBJ2-3; a possible D gene is TRBD2 (6 bases). The germline V gene has CDR1 SGDLS and CDR2 YYNGEE. CDR3 size: 15 residues. V gave up 0 bases and J gave up 3 bases, with 11 bases separating them. The CDR3 DNA reads TGTGCCAGCAGCGTAGGAGGGGAGGAGACAGATACGCAGTATTTT. Protein sequence: CASSVGGEETDTQYF.

The chain joins TRBV5-5 to TRBJ2-3; D is uncertain. Germline V gene sequence: CDR1 SGHKS, CDR2 YYEKEE (reference sequence). Trimming removed 6 bases from V and 0 bases from J, with 11 bases in between. The CDR3 is 14 amino acids. The CDR3 bases are TGTGCCAGCACCCCCTTGACTAGCACAGATACGCAGTATTTT. Its translation is CASTPLTSTDTQYF.

The chain joins TRBV12-2 to TRBJ2-7; the D call in the table, TRBD2, was not verified against the DNA. TRBV12-2 is annotated as a pseudogene. The CDR3 consists of 14 residues. The CDR3 coding sequence is TGTGCAAGTCGCCCCCGGTGCGGGCGCTACGAGCAGTACGTC. Translating gives CASRPRCGRYEQYV.

This chain uses TRBV5-4 with TRBJ2-1, with 8 bases that match TRBD1. Per germline, CDR1 SGHNT and CDR2 YYREEE (reference sequence). J was trimmed by 7 bases and V by 0 bases; bases with no gene match: 0. The CDR3 is made up of 13 amino acids. The CDR3: CASSLGTGNEQFF. CDR3 in DNA: TGTGCCAGCAGCTTGGGGACAGGGAATGAGCAGTTCTTC.

V is TRBV28 and J is TRBJ2-2; D not resolved. CDR1 and CDR2 (germline): MDHEN, SYDVKM. The CDR3 spans 13 residues. Trimming removed 8 bases at V and 0 bases at J, with 7 bases between. The CDR3 DNA sequence: TGTGCCAGCCTACAGACGAACACCGGGGAGCTGTTTTTT. Its protein is CASLQTNTGELFF.

The chain carries TRBV28 and TRBJ1-1; TRBD1 might be the D (5 bases). V lost 6 bases and J 1 base, leaving 15 bases between the germline ends. Germline CDR1 MDHEN, CDR2 SYDVKM. The CDR3 extends over 15 amino acids. This CDR3 reads CASSPPGGENTEAFF. The CDR3 bases are TGTGCCAGCAGCCCCCCAGGAGGGGAGAACACTGAAGCTTTCTTT.

The CDR3 coding sequence is TGCGCCAGCAGCTTGAAATCGGGACAGGGGTTTCATGGCTACACCTTC. Protein product: CASSLKSGQGFHGYTF. The chain employs TRBV5-1 and TRBJ1-2; 10 bases are a match to TRBD1. The V and J ends lost 1 base and 6 bases, in that order; junction bases with no gene match: 9. Germline values: CDR1 SGHRS, CDR2 YFSETQ. This CDR3 has 16 residues. The entire variable domain, with the rest obtained from reference TRBV5-1 and TRBJ1-2, is as follows: KAGVTQTPRYLIKTRGQQVTLSCSPISGHRSVSWYQQTPGQGLQFLFEYFSETQRNKGNFPGRFSGRQFSNSRSEMNVSTLELGDSALYLCASSLKSGQGFHGYTFGSGTRLTVV.